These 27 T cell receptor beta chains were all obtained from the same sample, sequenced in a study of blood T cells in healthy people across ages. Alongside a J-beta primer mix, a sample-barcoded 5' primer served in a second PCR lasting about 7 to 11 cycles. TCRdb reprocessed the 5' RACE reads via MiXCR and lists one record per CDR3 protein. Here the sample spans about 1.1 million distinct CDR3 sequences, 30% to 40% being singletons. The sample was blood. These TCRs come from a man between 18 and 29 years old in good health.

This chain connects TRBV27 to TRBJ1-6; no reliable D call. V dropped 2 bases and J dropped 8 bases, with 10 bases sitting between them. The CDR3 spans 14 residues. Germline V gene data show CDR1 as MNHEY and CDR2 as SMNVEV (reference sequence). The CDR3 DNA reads TGTGCCAGCAGTTTACGTCAGAACCATTCACCCCTCCACTTT. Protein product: CASSLRQNHSPLHF.

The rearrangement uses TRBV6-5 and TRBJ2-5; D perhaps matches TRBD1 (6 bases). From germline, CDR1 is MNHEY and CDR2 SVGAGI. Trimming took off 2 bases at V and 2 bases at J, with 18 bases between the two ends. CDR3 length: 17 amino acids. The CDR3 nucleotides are TGTGCCAGCAGTTACGGGCAGGGGTGGGACGGTCAAGAGACCCAGTACTTC. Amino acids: CASSYGQGWDGQETQYF.

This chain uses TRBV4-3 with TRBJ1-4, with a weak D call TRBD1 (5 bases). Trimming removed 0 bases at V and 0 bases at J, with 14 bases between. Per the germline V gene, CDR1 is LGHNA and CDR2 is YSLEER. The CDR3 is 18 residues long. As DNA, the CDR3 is TGCGCCAGCAGCCAAGATCCGGGAGGGGAGGCAACTAATGAAAAACTGTTTTTT. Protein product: CASSQDPGGEATNEKLFF.

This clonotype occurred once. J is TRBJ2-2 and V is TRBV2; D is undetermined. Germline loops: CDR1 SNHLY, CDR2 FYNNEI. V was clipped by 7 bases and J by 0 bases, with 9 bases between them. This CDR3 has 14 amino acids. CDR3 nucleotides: TGTGCCAGCACTCTGGATACGAACACCGGGGAGCTGTTTTTT. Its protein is CASTLDTNTGELFF.

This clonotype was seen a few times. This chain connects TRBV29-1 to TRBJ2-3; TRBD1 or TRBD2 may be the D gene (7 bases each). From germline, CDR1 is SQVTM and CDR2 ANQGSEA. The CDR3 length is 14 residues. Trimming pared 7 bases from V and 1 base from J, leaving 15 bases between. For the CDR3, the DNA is TGCAGCGCCACGGGGGGACAGCGCACAGATACGCAGTATTTT. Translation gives CSATGGQRTDTQYF.

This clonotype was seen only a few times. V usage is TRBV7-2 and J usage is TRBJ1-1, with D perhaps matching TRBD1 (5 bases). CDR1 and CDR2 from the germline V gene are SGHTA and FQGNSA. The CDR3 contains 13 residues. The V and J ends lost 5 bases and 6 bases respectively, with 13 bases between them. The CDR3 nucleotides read TGTGCCAGCAGCGAGGGGCCAATCGCTGAAGCTTTCTTT. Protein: CASSEGPIAEAFF.

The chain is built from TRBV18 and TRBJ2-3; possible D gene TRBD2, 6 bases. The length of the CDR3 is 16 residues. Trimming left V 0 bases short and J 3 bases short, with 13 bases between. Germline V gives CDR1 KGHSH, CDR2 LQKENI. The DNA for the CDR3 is TGTGCCAGCTCACCACCGGCGGGGAGCCATACAGATACGCAGTATTTT. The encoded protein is CASSPPAGSHTDTQYF. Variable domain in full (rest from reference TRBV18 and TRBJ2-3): NAGVMQNPRHLVRRRGQEARLRCSPMKGHSHVYWYRQLPEEGLKFMVYLQKENIIDESGMPKERFSAEFPKEGPSILRIQQVVRGDSAAYFCASSPPAGSHTDTQYFGPGTRLTVL.

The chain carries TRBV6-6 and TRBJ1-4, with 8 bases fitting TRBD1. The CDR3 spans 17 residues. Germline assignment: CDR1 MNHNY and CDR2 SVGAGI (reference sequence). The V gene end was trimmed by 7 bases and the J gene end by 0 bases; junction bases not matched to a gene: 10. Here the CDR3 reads CASTPRDRTATNEKLFF. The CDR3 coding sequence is TGTGCCAGCACCCCTCGGGACAGGACTGCAACTAATGAAAAACTGTTTTTT.

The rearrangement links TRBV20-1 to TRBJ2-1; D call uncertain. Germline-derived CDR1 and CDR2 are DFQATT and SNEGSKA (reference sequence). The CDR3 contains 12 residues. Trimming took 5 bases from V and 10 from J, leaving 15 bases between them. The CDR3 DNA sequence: TGCAGTGCTCCCCCGATTGTGGGAGAGCAGTTCTTC. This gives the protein CSAPPIVGEQFF.

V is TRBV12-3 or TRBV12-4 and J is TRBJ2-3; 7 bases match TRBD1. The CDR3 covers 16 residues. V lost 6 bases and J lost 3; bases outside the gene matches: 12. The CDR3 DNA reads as TGTGCCAGCAGCAATACATCGGGACAGAGAACAGATACGCAGTATTTT. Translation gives CASSNTSGQRTDTQYF.

CDR3: CATSRDGSEKLFF. The CDR3 region has the DNA TGTGCCACCAGCAGAGACGGGTCCGAAAAACTGTTTTTT. The rearrangement joins TRBV15 to TRBJ1-4, with D unclear. The CDR3 loop spans 13 amino acids. Germline V gene lookup returns CDR1 LNHNV and CDR2 YYDKDF (reference sequence). The V end was cut by 0 bases, the J end by 8 bases, with 7 bases between. The variable domain in full, completed from reference TRBV15 and TRBJ1-4, reads DAMVIQNPRYQVTQFGKPVTLSCSQTLNHNVMYWYQQKSSQAPKLLFHYYDKDFNNEADTPDNFQSRRPNTSFCFLDIRSPGLGDTAMYLCATSRDGSEKLFFGSGTQLSVL.

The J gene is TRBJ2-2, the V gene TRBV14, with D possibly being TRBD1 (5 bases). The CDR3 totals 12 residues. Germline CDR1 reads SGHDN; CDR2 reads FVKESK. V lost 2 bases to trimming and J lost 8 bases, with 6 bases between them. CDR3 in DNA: TGTGCCAGCAGCCAAACAGGAGGGGAGCTGTTTTTT. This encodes CASSQTGGELFF.

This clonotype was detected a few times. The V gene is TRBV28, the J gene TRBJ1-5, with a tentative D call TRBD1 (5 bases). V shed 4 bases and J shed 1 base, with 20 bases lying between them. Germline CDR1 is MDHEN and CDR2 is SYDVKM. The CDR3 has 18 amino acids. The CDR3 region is CASSSGTVRKGSNQPQHF. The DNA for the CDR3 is TGTGCCAGCAGTTCCGGGACGGTGAGGAAGGGGAGCAATCAGCCCCAGCATTTT. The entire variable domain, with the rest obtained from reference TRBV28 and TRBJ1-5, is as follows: DVKVTQSSRYLVKRTGEKVFLECVQDMDHENMFWYRQDPGLGLRLIYFSYDVKMKEKGDIPEGYSVSREKKERFSLILESASTNQTSMYLCASSSGTVRKGSNQPQHFGDGTRLSIL.

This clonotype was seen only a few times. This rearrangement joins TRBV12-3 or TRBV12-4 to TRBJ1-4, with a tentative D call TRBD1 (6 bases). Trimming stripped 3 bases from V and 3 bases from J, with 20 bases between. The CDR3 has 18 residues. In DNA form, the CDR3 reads TGTGCCAGCAGTTTTGGAGAAAGAAGGACAGCCTCTAATGAAAAACTGTTTTTT. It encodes CASSFGERRTASNEKLFF.

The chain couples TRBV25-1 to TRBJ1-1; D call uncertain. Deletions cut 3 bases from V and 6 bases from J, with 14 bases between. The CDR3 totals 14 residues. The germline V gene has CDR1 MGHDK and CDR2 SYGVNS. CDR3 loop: CASSDGGGYAEAFF. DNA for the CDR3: TGTGCCAGCAGTGACGGCGGTGGGTACGCTGAAGCTTTCTTT.

The CDR3 coding sequence is TGTGCCAGCAGACCAACCGGGACAACGGGTGAAGCTTTCTTT. Protein sequence: CASRPTGTTGEAFF. The gene calls are TRBV7-3 and TRBJ1-1, with D perhaps matching TRBD1 (6 bases). The CDR3 runs 14 residues. V lost 6 bases, J lost 7 bases, and 18 bases lay in between. CDR1 SGHTA and CDR2 FQGTGA come from the germline V gene.

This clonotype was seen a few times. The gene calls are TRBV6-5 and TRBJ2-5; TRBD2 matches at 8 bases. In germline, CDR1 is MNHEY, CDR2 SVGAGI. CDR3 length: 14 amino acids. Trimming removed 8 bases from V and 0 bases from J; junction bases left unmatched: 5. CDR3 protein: CASGQLADQETQYF. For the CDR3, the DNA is TGTGCCAGCGGTCAACTAGCGGACCAAGAGACCCAGTACTTC.

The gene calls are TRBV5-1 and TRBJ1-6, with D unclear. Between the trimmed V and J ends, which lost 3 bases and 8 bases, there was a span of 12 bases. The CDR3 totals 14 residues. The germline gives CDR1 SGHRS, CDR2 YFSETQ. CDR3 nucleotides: TGCGCCAGCAGCTCGAAAGGAGCGGATTCACCCCTCCACTTT. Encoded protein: CASSSKGADSPLHF.

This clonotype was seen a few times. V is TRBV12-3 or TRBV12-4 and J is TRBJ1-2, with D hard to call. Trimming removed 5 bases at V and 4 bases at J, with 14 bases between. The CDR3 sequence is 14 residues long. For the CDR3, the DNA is TGTGCCAGCAGTCAAGGGCGGTCCAGCTATGGCTACACCTTC. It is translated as CASSQGRSSYGYTF.

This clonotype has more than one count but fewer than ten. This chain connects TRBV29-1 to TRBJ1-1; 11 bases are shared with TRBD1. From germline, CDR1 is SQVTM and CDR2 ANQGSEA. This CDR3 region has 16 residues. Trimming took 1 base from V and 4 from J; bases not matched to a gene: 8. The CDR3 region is CSVEVKRTGGFTEAFF. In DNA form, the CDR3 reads TGCAGCGTTGAAGTTAAGAGGACAGGGGGCTTCACTGAAGCTTTCTTT.

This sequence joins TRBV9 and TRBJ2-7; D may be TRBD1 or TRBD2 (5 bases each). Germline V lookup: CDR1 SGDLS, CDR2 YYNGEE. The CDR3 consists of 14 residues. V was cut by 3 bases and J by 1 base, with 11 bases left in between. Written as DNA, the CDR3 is TGTGCCAGCAGCGGGGGGATCACATCCTACGAGCAGTACTTC. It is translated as CASSGGITSYEQYF.

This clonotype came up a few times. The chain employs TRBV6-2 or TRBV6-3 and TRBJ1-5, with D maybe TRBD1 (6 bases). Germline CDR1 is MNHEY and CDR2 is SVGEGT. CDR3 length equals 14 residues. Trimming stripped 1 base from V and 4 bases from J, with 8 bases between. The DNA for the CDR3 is TGTGCCAGCAGTTACTATCAGGGGAATCAGCCCCAGCATTTT. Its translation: CASSYYQGNQPQHF.

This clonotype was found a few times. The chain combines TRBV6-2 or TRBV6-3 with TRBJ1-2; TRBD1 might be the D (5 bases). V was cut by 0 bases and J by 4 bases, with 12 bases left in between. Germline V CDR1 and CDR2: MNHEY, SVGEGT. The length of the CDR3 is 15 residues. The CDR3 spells CASSYSGDGAYGYTF. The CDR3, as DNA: TGTGCCAGCAGTTACTCGGGGGACGGAGCCTATGGCTACACCTTC.

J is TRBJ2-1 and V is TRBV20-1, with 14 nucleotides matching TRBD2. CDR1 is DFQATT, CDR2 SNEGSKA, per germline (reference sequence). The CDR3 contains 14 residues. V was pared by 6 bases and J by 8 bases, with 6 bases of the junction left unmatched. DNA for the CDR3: TGCAGTGCAACGGGACTAGCGGGGGTGTATGAGCAGTTCTTC. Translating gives CSATGLAGVYEQFF.

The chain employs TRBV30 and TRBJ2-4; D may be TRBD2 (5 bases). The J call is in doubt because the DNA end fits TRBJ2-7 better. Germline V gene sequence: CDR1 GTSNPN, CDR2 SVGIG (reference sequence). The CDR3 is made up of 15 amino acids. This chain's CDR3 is CAWSVPRRELYEQYF. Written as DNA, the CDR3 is TGTGCCTGGAGTGTCCCCCGACGGGAACTCTACGAGCAGTACTTC.

The CDR3 nucleotides are TGCAGTGCTAGAGAAACCCCGGACAGGGCCGAAAAACTGTTTTTT. Amino acid sequence: CSARETPDRAEKLFF. The rearrangement uses TRBV20-1 and TRBJ1-4; 8 bases are a match to TRBD1. The J segment lost 8 bases and the V segment lost 0 bases, leaving 8 bases of the junction unmatched. The CDR3 length is 15 residues. The germline gives CDR1 DFQATT, CDR2 SNEGSKA (reference sequence).

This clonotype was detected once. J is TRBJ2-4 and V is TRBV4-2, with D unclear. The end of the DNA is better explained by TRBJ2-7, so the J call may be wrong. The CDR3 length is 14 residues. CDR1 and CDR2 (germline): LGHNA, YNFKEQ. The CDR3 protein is CASSQVTGSYEQYF. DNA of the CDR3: TGTGCCAGCAGCCAGGTGACTGGAAGTTACGAGCAGTACTTC.